This TCR beta chain was observed in a study of a mutant IDH1 vaccine in newly diagnosed glioma. Study as a whole: Commencement of vaccination occurred 4-6 weeks following radiotherapy alone, or concurrently with temozolomide cycles.

Described time point: week 47, end of study. All doses held 300 ug of mutant IDH1 20-mer peptide, with topical imiquimod. Overall study results and limits: Top peripheral T cell clonotype shifts appeared unrelated to pseudoprogression. The occurrence of vaccine-induced immune responses was seen in roughly 93% of patients.

V shed 4 bases, J shed 1 base, and the junction held 3 bases outside the gene matches. From germline, CDR1 is SGHTA and CDR2 FQGNSA. The CDR3 covers 14 residues. TCRdb's copy holds only in-frame clones and misses some; the assay was immunoSEQ multiplex PCR. This table holds tens of thousands of clones, around 82% found once. A word on this clone: Its matching antigen is unknown.

The origin of this receptor is a man aged 18-30 years with glioma. Some clones in this sample may be carry-over from other donors' samples. The source material was PBMCs, sampled from a glioma patient whose treatment included an IDH1 peptide vaccine. The chain employs TRBV7-2 and TRBJ1-1; TRBD1 matches 7 bases. This CDR3 reads CASSSRTGNTEAFF. The CDR3 DNA is TGTGCCAGCAGCTCCCGGACAGGGAACACTGAAGCTTTCTTT.